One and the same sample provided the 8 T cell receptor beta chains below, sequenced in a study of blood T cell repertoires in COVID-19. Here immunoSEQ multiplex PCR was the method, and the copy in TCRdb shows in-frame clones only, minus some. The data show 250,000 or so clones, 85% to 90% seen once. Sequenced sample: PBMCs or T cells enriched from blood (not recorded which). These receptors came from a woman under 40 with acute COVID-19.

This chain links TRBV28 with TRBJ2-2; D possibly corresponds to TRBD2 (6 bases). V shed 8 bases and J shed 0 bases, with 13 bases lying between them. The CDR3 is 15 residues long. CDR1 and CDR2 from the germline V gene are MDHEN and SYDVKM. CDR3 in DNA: TGTGCCAGCTACCTGGGACTGCCGAACACCGGGGAGCTGTTTTTT. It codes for CASYLGLPNTGELFF. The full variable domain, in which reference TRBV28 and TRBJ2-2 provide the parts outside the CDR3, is DVKVTQSSRYLVKRTGEKVFLECVQDMDHENMFWYRQDPGLGLRLIYFSYDVKMKEKGDIPEGYSVSREKKERFSLILESASTNQTSMYLCASYLGLPNTGELFFGEGSRLTVL.

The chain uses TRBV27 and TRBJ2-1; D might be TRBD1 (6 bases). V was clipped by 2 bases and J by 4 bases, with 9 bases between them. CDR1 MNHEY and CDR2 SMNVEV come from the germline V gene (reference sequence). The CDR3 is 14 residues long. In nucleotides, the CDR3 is TGTGCCAGCAGTTTAGTAGGACAGTACAATGAGCAGTTCTTC. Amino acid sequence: CASSLVGQYNEQFF.

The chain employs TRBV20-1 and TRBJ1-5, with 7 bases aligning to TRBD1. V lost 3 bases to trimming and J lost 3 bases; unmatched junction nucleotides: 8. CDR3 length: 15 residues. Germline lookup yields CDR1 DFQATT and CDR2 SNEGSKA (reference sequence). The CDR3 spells CSASTQGDINQPQHF. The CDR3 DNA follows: TGCAGTGCTAGTACGCAGGGGGATATCAATCAGCCCCAGCATTTT.

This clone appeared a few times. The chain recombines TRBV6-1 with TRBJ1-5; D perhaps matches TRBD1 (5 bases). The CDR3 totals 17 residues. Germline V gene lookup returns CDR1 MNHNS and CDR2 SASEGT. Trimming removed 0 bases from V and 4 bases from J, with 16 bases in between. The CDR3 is CASSEALSARENQPQHF. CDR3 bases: TGTGCCAGCAGTGAAGCGCTTTCTGCCAGGGAAAATCAGCCCCAGCATTTT.

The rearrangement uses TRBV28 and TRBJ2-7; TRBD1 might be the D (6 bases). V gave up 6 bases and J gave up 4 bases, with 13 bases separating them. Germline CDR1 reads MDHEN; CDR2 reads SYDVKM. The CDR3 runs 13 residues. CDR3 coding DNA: TGTGCCAGCAGGAGGGACACCCCATACGAGCAGTACTTC. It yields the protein CASRRDTPYEQYF. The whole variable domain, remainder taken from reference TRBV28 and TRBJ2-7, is DVKVTQSSRYLVKRTGEKVFLECVQDMDHENMFWYRQDPGLGLRLIYFSYDVKMKEKGDIPEGYSVSREKKERFSLILESASTNQTSMYLCASRRDTPYEQYFGPGTRLTVT.

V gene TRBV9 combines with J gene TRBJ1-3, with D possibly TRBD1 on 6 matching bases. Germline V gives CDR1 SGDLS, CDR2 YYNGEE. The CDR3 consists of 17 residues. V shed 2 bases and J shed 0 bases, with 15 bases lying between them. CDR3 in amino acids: CASSVNMDSHSGNTIYF. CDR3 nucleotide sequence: TGTGCCAGCAGCGTTAATATGGACAGCCACTCTGGAAACACCATATATTTT.

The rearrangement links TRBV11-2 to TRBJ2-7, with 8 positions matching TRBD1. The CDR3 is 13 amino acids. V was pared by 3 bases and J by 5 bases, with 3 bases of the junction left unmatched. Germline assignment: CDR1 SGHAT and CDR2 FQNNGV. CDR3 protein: CASSLRTGNEQYF. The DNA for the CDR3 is TGTGCCAGCAGCTTGAGGACAGGGAACGAGCAGTACTTC.

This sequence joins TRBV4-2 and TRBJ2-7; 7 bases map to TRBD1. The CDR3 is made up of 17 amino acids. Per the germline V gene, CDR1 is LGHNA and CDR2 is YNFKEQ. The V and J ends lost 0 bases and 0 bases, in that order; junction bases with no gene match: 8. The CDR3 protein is CASSQEVGTAFSYEQYF. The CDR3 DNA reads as TGTGCCAGCAGCCAAGAAGTCGGGACAGCCTTCTCCTACGAGCAGTACTTC.